This T cell receptor beta chain was sequenced during a study of cytomegalovirus exposure and HLA in healthy donors. Overall study context: Around 86 million unique TCRs, all from HLA-typed donors, were included in an early release of the data.

As for this clone: As yet, its antigen is unknown.

Primers for the PCR totalled 60 Vbeta and 13 Jbeta. Measured with immunoSEQ multiplex PCR; TCRdb has only the in-frame clones, and not every one. The sample has some 90,000 clones, approximately 70% seen once. While unrecorded immune exposures were likely, the donors were nominally healthy when sampled. Germline V gives CDR1 SGHVS, CDR2 FQNEAQ. The V end was cut by 5 bases, the J end by 4 bases, with 20 bases between. This CDR3 is 16 amino acids long. Study-level points and caveats: In a later analysis, specific HLA alleles were associated with under 20,000 TCR beta sequences at a 0.05 false discovery rate. Later analysis associated a missense DCLRE1C variant with TCR beta V- and J-gene trimming.

The rearrangement links TRBV7-8 to TRBJ1-1, with D maybe TRBD1 (6 bases). Specimen: PBMCs. This clonotype was sampled from a man in his fifties in good health and CMV-seronegative. The CDR3 here is CASSNQGSEVSTEAFF. CDR3 bases: TGTGCCAGCAGCAATCAGGGGTCCGAGGTGAGCACTGAAGCTTTCTTT.